This T cell receptor beta chain was sequenced in a study of control samples from healthy donors and cancer patients. Per germline, CDR1 MDHEN and CDR2 SYDVKM. This CDR3 spans 16 amino acids. The J segment lost 5 bases and the V segment lost 7 bases, leaving 16 bases of the junction unmatched. Method: immunoSEQ multiplex PCR; TCRdb's copy keeps in-frame clones and lacks some. Among roughly 120,000 clones listed, around 88% were seen once. The sample was blood. The chain is built from TRBV28 and TRBJ2-5, with 7 positions matching TRBD2. The TCR sequence derives from a woman between 45 and 65 years old in good health. The CDR3 nucleotides read TGTGCCAGCAAGGCCGCTAGCGGATCCTCCTCGGAGACCCAGTACTTC. Translated: CASKAASGSSSETQYF.